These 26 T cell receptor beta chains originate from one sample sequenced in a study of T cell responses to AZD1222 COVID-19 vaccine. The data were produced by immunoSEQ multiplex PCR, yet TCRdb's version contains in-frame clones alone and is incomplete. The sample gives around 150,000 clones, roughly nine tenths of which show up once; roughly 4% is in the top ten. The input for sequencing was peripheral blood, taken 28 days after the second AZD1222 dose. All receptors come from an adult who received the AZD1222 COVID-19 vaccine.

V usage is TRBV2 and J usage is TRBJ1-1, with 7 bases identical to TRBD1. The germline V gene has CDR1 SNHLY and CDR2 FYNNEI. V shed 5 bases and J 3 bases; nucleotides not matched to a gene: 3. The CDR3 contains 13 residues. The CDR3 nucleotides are TGTGCCAGCAGTCCAGGGGGATACACTGAAGCTTTCTTT. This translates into CASSPGGYTEAFF.

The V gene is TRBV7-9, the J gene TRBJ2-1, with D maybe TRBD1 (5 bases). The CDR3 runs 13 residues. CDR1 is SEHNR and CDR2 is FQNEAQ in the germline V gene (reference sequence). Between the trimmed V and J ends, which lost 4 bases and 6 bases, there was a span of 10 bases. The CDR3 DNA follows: TGTGCCAGCAGCTCACCAGGGTCCAATGAGCAGTTCTTC. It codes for CASSSPGSNEQFF.

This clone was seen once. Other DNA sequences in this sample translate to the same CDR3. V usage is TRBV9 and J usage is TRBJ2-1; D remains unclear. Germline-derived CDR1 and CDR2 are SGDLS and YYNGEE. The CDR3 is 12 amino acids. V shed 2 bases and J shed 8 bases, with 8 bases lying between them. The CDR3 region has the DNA TGTGCCAGCAGCGTCGGAACTCATGAGCAGTTCTTC. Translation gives CASSVGTHEQFF.

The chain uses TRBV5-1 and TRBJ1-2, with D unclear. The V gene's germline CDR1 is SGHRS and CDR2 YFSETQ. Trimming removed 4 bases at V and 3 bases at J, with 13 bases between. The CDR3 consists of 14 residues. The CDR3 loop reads CASSRSDGDYGYTF. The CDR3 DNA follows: TGCGCCAGCAGCCGATCGGACGGGGACTATGGCTACACCTTC.

CDR3 DNA sequence: TGTGCCAGCAGTACTTGGACAGGGGGCACTCTTCAGCAGTACTTC. This codes for CASSTWTGGTLQQYF. V usage is TRBV6-5 and J usage is TRBJ2-7; 11 bases agree with TRBD1. The CDR3 runs 15 residues. CDR1 and CDR2 from the germline V gene are MNHEY and SVGAGI. V trimming: 5 bases; J trimming: 8 bases; junction bases outside the gene matches: 11.

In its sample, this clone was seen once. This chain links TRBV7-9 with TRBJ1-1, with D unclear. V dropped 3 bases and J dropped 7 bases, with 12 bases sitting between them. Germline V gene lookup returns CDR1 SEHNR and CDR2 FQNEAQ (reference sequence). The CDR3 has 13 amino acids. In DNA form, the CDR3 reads TGTGCCAGCAGCTTTAAGGGTTGGGGTGAAGCTTTCTTT. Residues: CASSFKGWGEAFF.

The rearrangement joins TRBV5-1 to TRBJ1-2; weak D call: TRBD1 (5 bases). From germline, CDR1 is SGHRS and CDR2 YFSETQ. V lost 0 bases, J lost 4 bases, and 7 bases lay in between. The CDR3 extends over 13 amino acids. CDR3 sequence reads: CASSLGDGYGYTF. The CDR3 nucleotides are TGCGCCAGCAGCTTGGGGGACGGCTATGGCTACACCTTC.

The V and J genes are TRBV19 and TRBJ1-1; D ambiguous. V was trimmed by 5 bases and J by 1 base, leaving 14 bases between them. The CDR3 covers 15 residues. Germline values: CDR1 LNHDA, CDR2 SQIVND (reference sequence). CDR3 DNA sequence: TGTGCCAGTAGTTTAGCTGTGACAACGAACACTGAAGCTTTCTTT. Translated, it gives CASSLAVTTNTEAFF.

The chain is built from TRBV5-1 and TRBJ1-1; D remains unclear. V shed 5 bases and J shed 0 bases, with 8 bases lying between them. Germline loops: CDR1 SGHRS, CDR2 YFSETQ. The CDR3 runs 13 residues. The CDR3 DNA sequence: TGCGCCAGCAGTACATGGATGAACACTGAAGCTTTCTTT. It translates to CASSTWMNTEAFF. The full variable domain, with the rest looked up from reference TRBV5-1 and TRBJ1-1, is KAGVTQTPRYLIKTRGQQVTLSCSPISGHRSVSWYQQTPGQGLQFLFEYFSETQRNKGNFPGRFSGRQFSNSRSEMNVSTLELGDSALYLCASSTWMNTEAFFGQGTRLTVV.

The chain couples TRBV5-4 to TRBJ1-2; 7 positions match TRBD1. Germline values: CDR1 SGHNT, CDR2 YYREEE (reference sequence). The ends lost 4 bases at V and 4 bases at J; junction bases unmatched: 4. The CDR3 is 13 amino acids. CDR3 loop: CASSTGTVYGYTF. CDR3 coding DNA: TGTGCCAGCAGCACCGGGACAGTCTATGGCTACACCTTC.

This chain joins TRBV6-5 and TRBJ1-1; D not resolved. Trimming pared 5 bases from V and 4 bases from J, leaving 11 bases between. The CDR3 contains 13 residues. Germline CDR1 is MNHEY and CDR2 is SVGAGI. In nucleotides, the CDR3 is TGTGCCAGCAGTCCACGCGGTCCCACTGAAGCTTTCTTT. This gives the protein CASSPRGPTEAFF.

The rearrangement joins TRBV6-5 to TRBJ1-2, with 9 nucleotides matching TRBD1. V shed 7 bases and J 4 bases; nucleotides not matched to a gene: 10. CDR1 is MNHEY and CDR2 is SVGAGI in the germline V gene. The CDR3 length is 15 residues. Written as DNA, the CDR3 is TGTGCCAGCACCCGGAACCCGGACAGGGGCTATGGCTACACCTTC. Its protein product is CASTRNPDRGYGYTF.

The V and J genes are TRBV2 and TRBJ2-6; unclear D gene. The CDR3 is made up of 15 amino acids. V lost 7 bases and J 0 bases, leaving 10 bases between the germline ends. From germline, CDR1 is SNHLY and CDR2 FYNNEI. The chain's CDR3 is CASKVLLSGANVLTF. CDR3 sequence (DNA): TGTGCCAGCAAGGTACTCCTCTCTGGGGCCAACGTCCTGACTTTC.

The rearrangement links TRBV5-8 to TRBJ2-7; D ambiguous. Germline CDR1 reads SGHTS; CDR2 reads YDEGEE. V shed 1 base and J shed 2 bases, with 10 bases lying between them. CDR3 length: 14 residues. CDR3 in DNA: TGTGCCAGCAGCTTGAGTGCAATTCCCTACGAGCAGTACTTC. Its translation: CASSLSAIPYEQYF.

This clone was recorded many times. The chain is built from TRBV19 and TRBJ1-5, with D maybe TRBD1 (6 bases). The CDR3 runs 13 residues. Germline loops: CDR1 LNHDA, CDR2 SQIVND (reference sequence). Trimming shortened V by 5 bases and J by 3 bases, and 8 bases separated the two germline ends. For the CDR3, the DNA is TGTGCCAGTAGTGGACAGCACAATCAGCCCCAGCATTTT. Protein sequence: CASSGQHNQPQHF.

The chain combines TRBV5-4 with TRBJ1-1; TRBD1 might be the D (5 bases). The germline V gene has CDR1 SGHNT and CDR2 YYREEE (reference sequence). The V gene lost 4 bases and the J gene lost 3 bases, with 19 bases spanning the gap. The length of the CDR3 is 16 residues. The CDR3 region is CASSPGGGRAHTEAFF. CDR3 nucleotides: TGTGCCAGCAGCCCGGGGGGTGGCAGGGCCCACACTGAAGCTTTCTTT.

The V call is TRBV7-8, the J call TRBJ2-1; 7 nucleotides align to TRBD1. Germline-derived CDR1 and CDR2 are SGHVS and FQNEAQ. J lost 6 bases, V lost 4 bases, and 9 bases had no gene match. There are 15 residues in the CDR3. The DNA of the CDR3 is TGTGCCAGCAGCTCCCACGGGACAGAAATCAATGAGCAGTTCTTC. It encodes CASSSHGTEINEQFF.

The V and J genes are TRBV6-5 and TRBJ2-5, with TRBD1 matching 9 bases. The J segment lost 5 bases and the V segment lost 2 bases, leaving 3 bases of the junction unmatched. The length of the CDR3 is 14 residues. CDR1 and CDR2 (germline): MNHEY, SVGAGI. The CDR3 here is CASSYGDRVETQYF. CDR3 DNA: TGTGCCAGCAGTTACGGGGACAGGGTGGAGACCCAGTACTTC.

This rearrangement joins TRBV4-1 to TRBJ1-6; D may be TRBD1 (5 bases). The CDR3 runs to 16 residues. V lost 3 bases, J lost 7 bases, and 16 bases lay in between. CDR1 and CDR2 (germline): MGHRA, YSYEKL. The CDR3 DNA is TGCGCCAGCAGCCAGTGCCGGGACGGGGAAAATTCACCCCTCCACTTT. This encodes CASSQCRDGENSPLHF.

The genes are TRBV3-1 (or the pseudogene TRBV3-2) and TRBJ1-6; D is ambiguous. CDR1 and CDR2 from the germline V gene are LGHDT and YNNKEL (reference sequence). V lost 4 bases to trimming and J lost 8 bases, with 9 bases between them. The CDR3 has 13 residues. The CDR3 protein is CASSLAADSPLHF. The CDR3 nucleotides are TGTGCCAGCAGCCTGGCTGCGGATTCACCCCTCCACTTT.

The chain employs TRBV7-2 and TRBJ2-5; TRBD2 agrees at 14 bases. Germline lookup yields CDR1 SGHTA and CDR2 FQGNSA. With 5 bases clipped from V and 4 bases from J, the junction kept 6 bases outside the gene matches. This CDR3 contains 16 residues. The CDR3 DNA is TGTGCCAGCAGCGGGACTAGCGGGAGCGGGCGAGAGACCCAGTACTTC. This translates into CASSGTSGSGRETQYF.

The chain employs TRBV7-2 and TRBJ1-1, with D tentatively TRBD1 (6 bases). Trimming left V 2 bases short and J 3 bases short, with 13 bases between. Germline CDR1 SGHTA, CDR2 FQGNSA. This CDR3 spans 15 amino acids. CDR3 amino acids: CASSLLGGGYTEAFF. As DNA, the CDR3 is TGTGCCAGCAGCTTATTAGGGGGGGGTTACACTGAAGCTTTCTTT.

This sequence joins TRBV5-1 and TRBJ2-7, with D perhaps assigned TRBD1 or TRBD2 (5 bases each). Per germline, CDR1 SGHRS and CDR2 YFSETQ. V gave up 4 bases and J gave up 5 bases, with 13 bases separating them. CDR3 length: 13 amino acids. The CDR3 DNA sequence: TGCGCCAGCAGCCGGGGCCTCGGGGACGAGCAGTACTTC. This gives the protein CASSRGLGDEQYF.

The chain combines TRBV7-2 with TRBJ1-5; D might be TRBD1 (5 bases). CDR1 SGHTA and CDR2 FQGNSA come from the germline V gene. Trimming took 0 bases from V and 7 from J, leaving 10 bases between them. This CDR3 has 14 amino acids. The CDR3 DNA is TGTGCCAGCAGCTTAGCAAGGGGAGGCCAGCCCCAGCATTTT. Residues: CASSLARGGQPQHF.

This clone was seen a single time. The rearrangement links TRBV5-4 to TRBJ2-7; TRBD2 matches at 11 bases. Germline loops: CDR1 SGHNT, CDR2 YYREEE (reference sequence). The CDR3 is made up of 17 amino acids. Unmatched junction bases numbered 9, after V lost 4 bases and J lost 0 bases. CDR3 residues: CASSAGSTSGISYEQYF. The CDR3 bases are TGTGCCAGCAGCGCTGGATCGACTAGCGGGATCTCCTACGAGCAGTACTTC.

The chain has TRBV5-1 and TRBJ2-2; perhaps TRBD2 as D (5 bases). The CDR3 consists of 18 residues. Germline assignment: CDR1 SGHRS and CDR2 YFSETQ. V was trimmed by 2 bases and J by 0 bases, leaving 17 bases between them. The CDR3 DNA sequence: TGCGCCAGCAGCTTCCGCGAGGGCCAGAACTCGAACACCGGGGAGCTGTTTTTT. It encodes CASSFREGQNSNTGELFF.